One sample yielded the 5 T cell receptor beta chains listed below, sequenced in a study of control samples from healthy donors and cancer patients. Method: immunoSEQ multiplex PCR; TCRdb's copy keeps in-frame clones and lacks some. The sample holds roughly 86,000 clones, 91% seen once. Sequencing was carried out using blood. These receptors came from a man between 25 and 39 years old in good health.

The rearrangement joins TRBV5-6 to TRBJ2-7; D could derive from TRBD1 or TRBD2 (7 bases each). Trimming stripped 10 bases from V and 4 bases from J, with 21 bases between. The CDR3 contains 14 residues. CDR1 is SGHDT and CDR2 is YYEEEE in the germline V gene. The CDR3 DNA reads as TGTGCCCGCGGCGGGGGCAGGGGGGTTTACGAGCAGTACTTC. Translating gives CARGGGRGVYEQYF.

The V call is TRBV12-3 or TRBV12-4, the J call TRBJ1-4, with D maybe TRBD1 (6 bases). The V and J ends lost 8 bases and 7 bases respectively, with 14 bases between them. The CDR3 spans 13 residues. In DNA, the CDR3 is TGTGCCAGCCGAACAGGGTTCGGTGAAAAACTGTTTTTT. This gives the protein CASRTGFGEKLFF.

This chain uses TRBV7-6 with TRBJ1-5; unclear D gene. The CDR3 runs 13 residues. Germline assignment: CDR1 SGHVS and CDR2 FNYEAQ. Trimming removed 6 bases from V and 7 bases from J, with 13 bases in between. In DNA form, the CDR3 reads TGTGCCAGCAGTTTCAGCGATCGACAGCCCCAGCATTTT. Its protein product is CASSFSDRQPQHF.

V and J are TRBV5-1 and TRBJ2-7; TRBD1 matches at 8 bases. CDR3 size: 15 residues. Looked up from germline, CDR1 is SGHRS and CDR2 is YFSETQ. With V trimmed by 3 bases and J by 5 bases, 10 bases remained unmatched. The CDR3 loop reads CASSWGAGGHDEQYF. CDR3 DNA: TGCGCCAGCAGCTGGGGGGCAGGGGGCCACGACGAGCAGTACTTC. The full variable domain, rest sourced from reference TRBV5-1 and TRBJ2-7, is KAGVTQTPRYLIKTRGQQVTLSCSPISGHRSVSWYQQTPGQGLQFLFEYFSETQRNKGNFPGRFSGRQFSNSRSEMNVSTLELGDSALYLCASSWGAGGHDEQYFGPGTRLTVT.

The chain uses TRBV5-1 and TRBJ1-4, with D possibly being TRBD1 (5 bases). Germline lookup yields CDR1 SGHRS and CDR2 YFSETQ. Trimming stripped 2 bases from V and 4 bases from J, with 12 bases between. The CDR3 covers 15 residues. CDR3 bases: TGCGCCAGCAGCTTCTCCGGGACGATTAATGAAAAACTGTTTTTT. It yields the protein CASSFSGTINEKLFF.